What follows is one T cell receptor (beta chain) and its context. The data belong to a study of blood T cell repertoires in COVID-19. Study information: Samples came from the United States, Italy and Spain, spanning acute and convalescent COVID-19. T cells, B-cell-depleted T cells, or PBMCs supplied cDNA or gDNA.

The CDR3 covers 13 residues. Germline lookup yields CDR1 SQVTM and CDR2 ANQGSEA. V gave up 7 bases and J gave up 4 bases, with 11 bases separating them. How the authors handled the data: Scientists estimated how many nucleated cells there were by amplifying reference gene primers. Sequencing was performed with immunoSEQ multiplex PCR; in TCRdb, only in-frame clones are kept and a portion is missing. That table gives V, J and clone size, and the DNA gave D and trimming. The sample holds 150,000 to 250,000 clones, 94% seen once. The clonotype originates from a man younger than 40 with COVID-19, enrolled during active disease. Sample: peripheral blood. The rearrangement links TRBV29-1 to TRBJ2-6; possibly TRBD2 for D (6 bases). The DNA for the CDR3 is TGCAGCGCTGGGGCGGGAGGGGCCAACGTCCTGACTTTC. Translation: CSAGAGGANVLTF.